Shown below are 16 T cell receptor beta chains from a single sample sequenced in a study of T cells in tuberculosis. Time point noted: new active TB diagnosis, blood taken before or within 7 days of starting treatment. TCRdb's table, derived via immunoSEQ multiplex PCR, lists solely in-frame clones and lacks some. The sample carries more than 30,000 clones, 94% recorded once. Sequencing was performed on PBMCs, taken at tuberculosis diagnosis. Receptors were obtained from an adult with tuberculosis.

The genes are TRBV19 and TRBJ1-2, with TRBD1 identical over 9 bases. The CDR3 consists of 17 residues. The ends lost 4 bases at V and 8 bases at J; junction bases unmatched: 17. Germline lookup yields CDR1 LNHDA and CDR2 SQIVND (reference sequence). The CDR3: CASSSLTGQGRIRGYTF. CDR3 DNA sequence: TGTGCCAGTAGTAGCCTAACAGGACAGGGGCGTATACGGGGCTACACCTTC.

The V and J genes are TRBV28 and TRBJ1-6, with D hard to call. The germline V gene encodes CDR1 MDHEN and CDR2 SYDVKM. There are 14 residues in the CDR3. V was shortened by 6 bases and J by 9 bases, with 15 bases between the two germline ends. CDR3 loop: CASRAYIEGSPLHF. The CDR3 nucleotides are TGTGCCAGCAGAGCGTACATAGAGGGTTCACCCCTCCACTTT. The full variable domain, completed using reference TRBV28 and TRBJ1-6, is DVKVTQSSRYLVKRTGEKVFLECVQDMDHENMFWYRQDPGLGLRLIYFSYDVKMKEKGDIPEGYSVSREKKERFSLILESASTNQTSMYLCASRAYIEGSPLHFGNGTRLTVT.

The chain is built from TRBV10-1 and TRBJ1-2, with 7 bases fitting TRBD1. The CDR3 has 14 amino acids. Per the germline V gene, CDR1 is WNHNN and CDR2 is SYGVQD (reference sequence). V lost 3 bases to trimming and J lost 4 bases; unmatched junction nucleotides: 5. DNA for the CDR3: TGCGCCAGCAGTGATTCCGGGGACAGCTATGGCTACACCTTC. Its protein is CASSDSGDSYGYTF.

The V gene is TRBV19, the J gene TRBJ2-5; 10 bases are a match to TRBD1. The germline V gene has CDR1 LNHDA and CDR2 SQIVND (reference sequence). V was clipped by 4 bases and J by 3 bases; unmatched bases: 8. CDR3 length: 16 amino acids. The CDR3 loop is CASSTRTTGGKETQYF. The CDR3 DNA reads TGTGCCAGTAGTACACGAACGACAGGGGGCAAAGAGACCCAGTACTTC.

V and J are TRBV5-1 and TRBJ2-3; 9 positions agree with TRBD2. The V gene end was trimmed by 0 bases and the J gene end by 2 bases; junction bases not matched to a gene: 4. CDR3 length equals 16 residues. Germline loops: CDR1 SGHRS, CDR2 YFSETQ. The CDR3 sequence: CASSLGSGGFTDTQYF. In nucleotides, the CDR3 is TGCGCCAGCAGCTTGGGGAGCGGGGGGTTCACAGATACGCAGTATTTT.

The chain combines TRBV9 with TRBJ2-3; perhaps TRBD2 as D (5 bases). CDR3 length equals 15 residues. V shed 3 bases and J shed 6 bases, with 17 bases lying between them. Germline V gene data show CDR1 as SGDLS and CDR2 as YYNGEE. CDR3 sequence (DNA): TGTGCCAGCAGCGATACCTCGAGAGGGAGCGATACGCAGTATTTT. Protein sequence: CASSDTSRGSDTQYF.

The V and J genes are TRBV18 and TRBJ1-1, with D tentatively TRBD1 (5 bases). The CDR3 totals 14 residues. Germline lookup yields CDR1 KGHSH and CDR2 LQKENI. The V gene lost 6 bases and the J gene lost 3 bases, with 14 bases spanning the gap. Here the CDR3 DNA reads TGTGCCAGCTCTCAGGGTAATGAGGACACTGAAGCTTTCTTT. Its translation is CASSQGNEDTEAFF. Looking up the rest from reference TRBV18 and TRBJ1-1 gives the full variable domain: NAGVMQNPRHLVRRRGQEARLRCSPMKGHSHVYWYRQLPEEGLKFMVYLQKENIIDESGMPKERFSAEFPKEGPSILRIQQVVRGDSAAYFCASSQGNEDTEAFFGQGTRLTVV.

The chain's CDR3 is CASSRDRLIYYSNQPQHF. CDR3 nucleotide sequence: TGTGCCAGCAGTCGGGACAGACTTATTTATTATAGCAATCAGCCCCAGCATTTT. The V gene is TRBV7-3, the J gene TRBJ1-5, with 7 bases matching TRBD1. Germline loops: CDR1 SGHTA, CDR2 FQGTGA. With 6 bases clipped from V and 0 bases from J, the junction kept 14 bases outside the gene matches. The CDR3 totals 18 residues.

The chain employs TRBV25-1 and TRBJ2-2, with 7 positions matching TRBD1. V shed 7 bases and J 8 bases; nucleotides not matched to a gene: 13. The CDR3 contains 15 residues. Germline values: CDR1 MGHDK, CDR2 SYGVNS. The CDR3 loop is CASKKPGDRSGELFF. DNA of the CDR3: TGTGCCAGCAAAAAGCCTGGGGACAGATCGGGGGAGCTGTTTTTT.

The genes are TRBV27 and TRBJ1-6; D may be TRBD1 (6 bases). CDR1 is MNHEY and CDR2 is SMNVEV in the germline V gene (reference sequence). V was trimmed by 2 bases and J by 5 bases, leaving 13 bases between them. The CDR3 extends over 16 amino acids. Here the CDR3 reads CASSLGQNYHNSPLHF. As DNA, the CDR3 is TGTGCCAGCAGTTTAGGACAGAATTACCATAATTCACCCCTCCACTTT.

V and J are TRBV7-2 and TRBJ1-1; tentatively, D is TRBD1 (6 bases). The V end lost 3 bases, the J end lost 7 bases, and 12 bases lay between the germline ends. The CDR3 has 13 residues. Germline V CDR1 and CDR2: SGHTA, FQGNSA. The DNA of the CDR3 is TGTGCCAGCAGCTTTAGGGGGTTGGGTGAAGCTTTCTTT. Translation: CASSFRGLGEAFF.

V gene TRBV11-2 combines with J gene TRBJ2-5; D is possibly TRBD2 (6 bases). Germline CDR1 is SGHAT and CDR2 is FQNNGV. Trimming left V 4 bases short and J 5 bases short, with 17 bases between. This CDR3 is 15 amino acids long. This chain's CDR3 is CASSSYGGMGETQYF. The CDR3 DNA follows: TGTGCCAGCAGCTCGTACGGGGGAATGGGGGAGACCCAGTACTTC.

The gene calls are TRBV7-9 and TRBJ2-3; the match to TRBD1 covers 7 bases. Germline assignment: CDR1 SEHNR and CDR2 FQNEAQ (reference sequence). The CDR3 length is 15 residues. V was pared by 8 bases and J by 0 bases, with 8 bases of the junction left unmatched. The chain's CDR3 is CASGYQDRSTDTQYF. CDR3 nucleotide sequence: TGTGCCAGCGGCTACCAGGACAGGAGCACAGATACGCAGTATTTT.

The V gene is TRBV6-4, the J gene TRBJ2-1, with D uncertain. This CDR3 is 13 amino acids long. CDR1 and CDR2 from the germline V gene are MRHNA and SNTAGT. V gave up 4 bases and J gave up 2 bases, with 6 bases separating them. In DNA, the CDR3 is TGTGCCAGCAGTGTGGCAGCCTACAATGAGCAGTTCTTC. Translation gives CASSVAAYNEQFF.

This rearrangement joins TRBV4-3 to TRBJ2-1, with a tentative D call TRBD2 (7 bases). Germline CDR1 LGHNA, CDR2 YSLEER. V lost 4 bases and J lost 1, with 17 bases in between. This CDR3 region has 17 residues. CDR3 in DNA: TGCGCCAGCAGCCTCTCTCTAGGGGGGGATTCCTACAATGAGCAGTTCTTC. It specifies CASSLSLGGDSYNEQFF.

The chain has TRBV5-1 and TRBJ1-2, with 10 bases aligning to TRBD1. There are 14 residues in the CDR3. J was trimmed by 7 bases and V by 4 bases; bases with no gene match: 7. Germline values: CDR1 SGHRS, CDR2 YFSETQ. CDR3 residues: CASSTSTGGGGYTF. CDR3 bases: TGCGCCAGCAGCACCTCGACAGGGGGCGGTGGCTACACCTTC.